A selection of T cell receptor beta chains follows, all from one sample in a study of identical twins. From the 5' RACE reads, TCRdb called clonotypes with MiXCR, one entry per CDR3 protein. The data hold 200,000 to 250,000 distinct CDR3 sequences, with over 11% observed a single time. Material: memory (CD45RO+) T cells sorted from blood. The source of these receptors is a woman between 18 and 29 years old in good health. Both conserved end residues are part of each CDR3. Clone size is given for some rows only: seen once, a few or many times, or a class if the clone is expanded.

j_call: TRBJ2-1; v_call: TRBV20-1; clone_size: few; cdr3_length: 12; cdr3_aa: CSAKDPVNEQFF
j_call: TRBJ2-3; v_call: TRBV7-6; clone_size: many; cdr3_length: 15; cdr3_aa: CASSVHGGSTDTQYF
j_call: TRBJ2-3; v_call: TRBV29-1; clone_size: many; cdr3_length: 13; cdr3_aa: CSAPDPGTDTQYF
j_call: TRBJ2-7; v_call: TRBV15; clone_size: NA; cdr3_length: 17; cdr3_aa: CATSRGYRQGTPYEQYF
j_call: TRBJ2-5; v_call: TRBV3-1; clone_size: NA; cdr3_length: 18; cdr3_aa: CAIRPPLTGLAKEETQYF
j_call: TRBJ2-7; v_call: TRBV7-9; clone_size: NA; cdr3_length: 16; cdr3_aa: CASSSRTSRSGYEQYF
j_call: TRBJ2-1; v_call: TRBV11-2; clone_size: NA; cdr3_length: 12; cdr3_aa: CASSPQSGEQFF
j_call: TRBJ2-1; v_call: TRBV12-3/TRBV12-4; clone_size: NA; cdr3_length: 15; cdr3_aa: CASSWGGGSYNEQFF
j_call: TRBJ2-5; v_call: TRBV4-3; clone_size: few; cdr3_length: 16; cdr3_aa: CASSQEGGSPTGTQYF
j_call: TRBJ1-2; v_call: TRBV20-1; clone_size: NA; cdr3_length: 12; cdr3_aa: CSVGTPYYGYTF
j_call: TRBJ1-1; v_call: TRBV6-1; clone_size: NA; cdr3_length: 13; cdr3_aa: CASSDYGDTEAFF
j_call: TRBJ1-1; v_call: TRBV20-1; clone_size: NA; cdr3_length: 15; cdr3_aa: CSARDRPARGSEAFF
j_call: TRBJ2-5; v_call: TRBV7-6; clone_size: NA; cdr3_length: 14; cdr3_aa: CASSSDSLKETQYF
j_call: TRBJ2-2; v_call: TRBV19; clone_size: NA; cdr3_length: 14; cdr3_aa: CASSIDRGTGELFF
j_call: TRBJ1-3; v_call: TRBV7-2; clone_size: NA; cdr3_length: 16; cdr3_aa: CASSLTGVQSGNTIYF
j_call: TRBJ2-1; v_call: TRBV20-1; clone_size: few; cdr3_length: 13; cdr3_aa: CSLQGEVYNEQFF
j_call: TRBJ1-5; v_call: TRBV10-3; clone_size: many; cdr3_length: 15; cdr3_aa: CAISSGQGYNQPQHF
j_call: TRBJ1-2; v_call: TRBV5-1; clone_size: many; cdr3_length: 16; cdr3_aa: CASSLANRGQDYGYTF
j_call: TRBJ2-1; v_call: TRBV29-1; clone_size: NA; cdr3_length: 14; cdr3_aa: CSVRLATSYNEQFF
j_call: TRBJ2-7; v_call: TRBV7-2; clone_size: NA; cdr3_length: 17; cdr3_aa: CASSLQAGGLGTYEQYF
j_call: TRBJ2-7; v_call: TRBV19; clone_size: NA; cdr3_length: 13; cdr3_aa: CASSTRHSYEQYF
j_call: TRBJ2-5; v_call: TRBV29-1; clone_size: NA; cdr3_length: 18; cdr3_aa: CSVDRLSFRDRVGETQYF
j_call: TRBJ2-7; v_call: TRBV7-9; clone_size: many; cdr3_length: 13; cdr3_aa: CASSLQSSYEQYF
j_call: TRBJ2-6; v_call: TRBV7-9; clone_size: many; cdr3_length: 14; cdr3_aa: CASRSTSGANVLTF
j_call: TRBJ1-1; v_call: TRBV29-1; clone_size: many; cdr3_length: 10; cdr3_aa: CSVFRNEAFF
j_call: TRBJ2-3; v_call: TRBV7-9; clone_size: NA; cdr3_length: 15; cdr3_aa: CASSPGGASADTQYF
j_call: TRBJ1-1; v_call: TRBV29-1; clone_size: NA; cdr3_length: 17; cdr3_aa: CSVRQLWTHQDSTEALF
j_call: TRBJ2-5; v_call: TRBV6-1; clone_size: NA; cdr3_length: 14; cdr3_aa: CASTLGGDRETQYF
j_call: TRBJ2-7; v_call: TRBV10-3; clone_size: few; cdr3_length: 16; cdr3_aa: CAISGLAGGLRYEQYF
j_call: TRBJ2-7; v_call: TRBV5-6; clone_size: NA; cdr3_length: 12; cdr3_aa: CASSAGAYEQYF
j_call: TRBJ2-5; v_call: TRBV5-1; clone_size: many; cdr3_length: 15; cdr3_aa: CASSLGLAGRETQYF
j_call: TRBJ2-1; v_call: TRBV7-9; clone_size: NA; cdr3_length: 16; cdr3_aa: CASSPRASGVNNEQFF
j_call: TRBJ2-7; v_call: TRBV6-2/TRBV6-3; clone_size: NA; cdr3_length: 11; cdr3_aa: CASGDSYEQYF
j_call: TRBJ2-1; v_call: TRBV2; clone_size: NA; cdr3_length: 14; cdr3_aa: CASSDRGGGNEQFF
j_call: TRBJ1-2; v_call: TRBV3-1; clone_size: few; cdr3_length: 13; cdr3_aa: CASSQALASGYTF
j_call: TRBJ1-4; v_call: TRBV20-1; clone_size: NA; cdr3_length: 14; cdr3_aa: CSASRPGINEKLFF
j_call: TRBJ2-7; v_call: TRBV25-1; clone_size: many; cdr3_length: 14; cdr3_aa: CASRFGEGSYEQYF
j_call: TRBJ1-1; v_call: TRBV5-1; clone_size: many; cdr3_length: 16; cdr3_aa: CASSLVGGTLNTEAFF
j_call: TRBJ2-5; v_call: TRBV12-3/TRBV12-4; clone_size: few; cdr3_length: 15; cdr3_aa: CASSQGTSGGETQYF
j_call: TRBJ2-7; v_call: TRBV7-2; clone_size: few; cdr3_length: 15; cdr3_aa: CASSPAPGHTYEQYF
j_call: TRBJ1-1; v_call: TRBV6-1; clone_size: few; cdr3_length: 14; cdr3_aa: CASSVLGLDTEAFF
j_call: TRBJ2-1; v_call: TRBV5-6; clone_size: many; cdr3_length: 15; cdr3_aa: CASSLPPGSINEQFF
j_call: TRBJ2-5; v_call: TRBV28; clone_size: few; cdr3_length: 12; cdr3_aa: CASSVAIETQYF
j_call: TRBJ2-3; v_call: TRBV5-1; clone_size: few; cdr3_length: 16; cdr3_aa: CASSLGGTGATDTQYF
j_call: TRBJ2-7; v_call: TRBV12-3/TRBV12-4; clone_size: few; cdr3_length: 14; cdr3_aa: CASSLRLAGYEQYF
j_call: TRBJ2-6; v_call: TRBV5-5; clone_size: few; cdr3_length: 16; cdr3_aa: CASSWTGAAGANVLTF
j_call: TRBJ2-1; v_call: TRBV5-5; clone_size: once; cdr3_length: 16; cdr3_aa: CASSLAVAGASNEQFF
j_call: TRBJ1-4; v_call: TRBV10-3; clone_size: NA; cdr3_length: 15; cdr3_aa: CAISESASTNEKLFF
j_call: TRBJ2-1; v_call: TRBV6-2/TRBV6-3; clone_size: NA; cdr3_length: 15; cdr3_aa: CASSGGGAANNEQFF
j_call: TRBJ2-2; v_call: TRBV5-1; clone_size: NA; cdr3_length: 16; cdr3_aa: CASSLSVGGKTGELFF
j_call: TRBJ2-2; v_call: TRBV11-3; clone_size: NA; cdr3_length: 17; cdr3_aa: CASSSGRGQGLTGELFF